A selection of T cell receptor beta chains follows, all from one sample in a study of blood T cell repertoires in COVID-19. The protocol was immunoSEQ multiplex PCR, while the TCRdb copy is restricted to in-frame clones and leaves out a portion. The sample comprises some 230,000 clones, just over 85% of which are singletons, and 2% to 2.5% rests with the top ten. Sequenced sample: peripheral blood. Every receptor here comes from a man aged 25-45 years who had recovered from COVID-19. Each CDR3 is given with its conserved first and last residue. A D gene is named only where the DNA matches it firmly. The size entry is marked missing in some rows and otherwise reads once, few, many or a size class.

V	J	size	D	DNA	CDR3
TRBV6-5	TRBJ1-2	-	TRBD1	TGTGCCAGCAGTTCCGAGCGGACAGGGGGATCCTATGGCTACACCTTC	CASSSERTGGSYGYTF
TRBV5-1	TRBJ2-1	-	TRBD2	TGCGCCAGCAGCCGCCGACTAGCTTCCGGCAATGAGCAGTTCTTC	CASSRRLASGNEQFF
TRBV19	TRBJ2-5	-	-	TGTGCCAGTAGTGCCAAGACTAGGAGGGAGACCCAGTACTTC	CASSAKTRRETQYF
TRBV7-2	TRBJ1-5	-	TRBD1	TGTGCCAGCAGCCCAGCATCCGGGACAGGGCCCAATCAGCCCCAGCATTTT	CASSPASGTGPNQPQHF
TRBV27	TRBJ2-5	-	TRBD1	TGTGCCAGCAGTCGACAGGGGTGGCGAGAGACCCAGTACTTC	CASSRQGWRETQYF
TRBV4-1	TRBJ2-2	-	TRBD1	TGCGCCAGCAGGGGACAGGGCCGAGACACCGGGGAGCTGTTTTTT	CASRGQGRDTGELFF
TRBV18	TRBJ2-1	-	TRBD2	TGTGCCAGCTCACCACCGGGGACTAGCGGGTTGAATGAGCAGTTCTTC	CASSPPGTSGLNEQFF
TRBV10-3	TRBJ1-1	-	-	TGTGCCATCAGACCGGGACTTTCCCAGAACACTGAAGCTTTCTTT	CAIRPGLSQNTEAFF
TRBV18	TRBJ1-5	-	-	TGTGCCAGCTCACCAAGGCGGGCTCCCGATTCAGGCAATCAGCCCCAGCATTTT	CASSPRRAPDSGNQPQHF
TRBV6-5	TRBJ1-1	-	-	TGTGCCAGCAGGAGCTTGAACACTGAAGCTTTCTTT	CASRSLNTEAFF
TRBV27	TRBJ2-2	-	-	TGTGCCAGCAGTCCCCTCGGGGTTGAGAACACCGGGGAGCTGTTTTTT	CASSPLGVENTGELFF
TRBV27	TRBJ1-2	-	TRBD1	TGTGCCAGCAGGACAGGGGGCCCCAACTATGGCTACACCTTC	CASRTGGPNYGYTF
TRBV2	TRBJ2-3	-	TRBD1	TGTGCCAGCAGCGGGGACAGGGAGAGGGGCACAGATACGCAGTATTTT	CASSGDRERGTDTQYF
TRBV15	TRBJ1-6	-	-	TGTGCCACCAGCCCCGGGAGTGGCTCACCCCTCCACTTT	CATSPGSGSPLHF
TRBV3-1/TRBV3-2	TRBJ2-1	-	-	TGTGCCAGCAGCCATGGTAGCCGGGATGAGCAGTTCTTC	CASSHGSRDEQFF
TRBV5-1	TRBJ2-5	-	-	TGCGCCAGCAGCTTTTTTGGCGGCCAAGAGACCCAGTACTTC	CASSFFGGQETQYF
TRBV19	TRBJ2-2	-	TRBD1	TGTGCCAGTAGTACGACAGGGAGTTTTGCCGGGGAGCTGTTTTTT	CASSTTGSFAGELFF
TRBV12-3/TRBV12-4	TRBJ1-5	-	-	TGTGCCAGCAGCAACACAGGGAACCAGCCCCAGCATTTT	CASSNTGNQPQHF
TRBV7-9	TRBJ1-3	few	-	TGTGCCAGCAGCCCAGGGGCAGCCTCTGGAAACACCATATATTTT	CASSPGAASGNTIYF
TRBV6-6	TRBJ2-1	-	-	TGTGCCAGCAGGAGCGGTACCTACAATGAGCAGTTCTTC	CASRSGTYNEQFF
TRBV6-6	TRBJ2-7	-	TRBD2	TGTGCCAGCAGTCCGGGGGGGGATTTATACGAGCAGTACTTC	CASSPGGDLYEQYF
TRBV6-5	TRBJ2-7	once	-	TGTGCCAGCGGGAGGGGGATTGAGCTCTACGAGCAGTACTTC	CASGRGIELYEQYF
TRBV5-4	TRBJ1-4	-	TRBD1	TGTGCCAGCAGCTTGCCGGCCCAGAGGGACAGCTCAACTAATGAAAAACTGTTTTTT	CASSLPAQRDSSTNEKLFF
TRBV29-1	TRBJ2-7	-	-	TGCAGCGTTTTACTCCATAGAGAGTACGAGCAGTACTTC	CSVLLHREYEQYF
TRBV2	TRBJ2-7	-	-	TGTGCCAGCAGCGCCCCGGGGATCTCCTACGAGCAGTACTTC	CASSAPGISYEQYF
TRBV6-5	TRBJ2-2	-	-	TGTGCCAGCAGCCCGGGACTCTTGGGGACCGGGGAGCTGTTTTTT	CASSPGLLGTGELFF
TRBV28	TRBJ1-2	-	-	TGTGCCAGCCGGGACACTTCTTACTATGGCTACACCTTC	CASRDTSYYGYTF
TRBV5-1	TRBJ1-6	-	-	TGCGCCAGCAGCCCCCGATACGGGGGGGATTCACCCCTCCACTTT	CASSPRYGGDSPLHF
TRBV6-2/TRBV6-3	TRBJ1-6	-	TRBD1	TGTGCCAGCAGTTACATAAAGGGGGCCAGTTCACCCCTCCACTTT	CASSYIKGASSPLHF
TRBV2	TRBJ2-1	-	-	TGTGCCAGCAGTGAAATACCTAATGTGAATGAGCAGTTCTTC	CASSEIPNVNEQFF
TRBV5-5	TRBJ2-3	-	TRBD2	TGTGCCAGCAAATCGACTAGCGGTAGGGAAGATACGCAGTATTTT	CASKSTSGREDTQYF
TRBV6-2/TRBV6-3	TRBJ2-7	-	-	TGTGCCAGCAGCCCCCCAAGGAGGGGCGAGCAGTACTTC	CASSPPRRGEQYF
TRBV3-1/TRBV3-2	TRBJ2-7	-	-	TGTGCCAGCAGCCAAGATCGTAGAGGATACGAGCAGTACTTC	CASSQDRRGYEQYF
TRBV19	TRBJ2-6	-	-	TGTGCCAGTAGTATAGATCACGGGACTCTTGGGGCAGGGGCCAACGTCCTGACTTTC	CASSIDHGTLGAGANVLTF
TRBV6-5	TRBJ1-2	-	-	TGTGCCAGCAGGCATTCGGGAAATGGGTATGGCTACACCTTC	CASRHSGNGYGYTF
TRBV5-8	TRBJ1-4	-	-	TGTGCCAGCAGCCCCCTACGACAGGAAGAGAATGAAAAACTGTTTTTT	CASSPLRQEENEKLFF
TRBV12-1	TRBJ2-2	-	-	TGTGCCAGCAGCTTTGCCCGTCAGGTCGACACCGGGGAGCTGTTTTTT	CASSFARQVDTGELFF
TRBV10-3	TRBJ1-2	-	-	TGTGCCATCAGTGTTGGCAGTAATTTACATGGCTACACCTTC	CAISVGSNLHGYTF
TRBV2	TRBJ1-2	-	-	TGTGCCAGCAGTGAGGCCTTTAACTATGGCTACACCTTC	CASSEAFNYGYTF
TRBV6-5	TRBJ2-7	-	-	TGTGCCAGCAGTTCTCCAGGGCGTCAGGTTTACGAGCAGTACTTC	CASSSPGRQVYEQYF
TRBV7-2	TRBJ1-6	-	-	TGTGCCAGCAGCCTGACGGGGAGCTCCTATAATTCACCCCTCCACTTT	CASSLTGSSYNSPLHF
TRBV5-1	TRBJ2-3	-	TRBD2	TGCGCCAGCCTATCCGGGAGCGGGGGGGCACATGGTACGCAGTATTTT	CASLSGSGGAHGTQYF
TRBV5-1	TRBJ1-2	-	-	TGCGCCAGCAGCTTAATTTCCCCCGCGAATGGCTACACCTTC	CASSLISPANGYTF
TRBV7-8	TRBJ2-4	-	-	TGTGCCAGCAGCTTAGAAGAGGTCATTCAGTACTTC	CASSLEEVIQYF
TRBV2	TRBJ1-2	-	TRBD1	TGTGCCACCGGACAGGGCGTCTATGGCTACACCTTC	CATGQGVYGYTF
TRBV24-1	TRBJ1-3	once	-	TGTGCCACCAGTGATCTCACTAACACCATATATTTT	CATSDLTNTIYF
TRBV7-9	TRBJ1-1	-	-	TGTGCCAGCAGCTTAGTTTCCAGGGTCGAAGCTTTCTTT	CASSLVSRVEAFF
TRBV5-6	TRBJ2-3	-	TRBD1	TGTGCCAGCAGCTTGTTACAGGGGTGGGATACGCAGTATTTT	CASSLLQGWDTQYF
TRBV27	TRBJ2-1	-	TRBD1	TGTGCCAGCAGTTCTCCCCGGACAGGGGGCATTGATGAGCAGTTCTTC	CASSSPRTGGIDEQFF
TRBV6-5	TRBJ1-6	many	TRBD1	TGTGCCAGCAGTTACAGCGGGGGACAGGGTAATCCACCCCTCCACTTT	CASSYSGGQGNPPLHF
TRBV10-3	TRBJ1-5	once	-	TGTGCCATCAGGGGAGGGTTCAATCAGCCCCAGCATTTT	CAIRGGFNQPQHF
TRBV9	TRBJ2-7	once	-	TGTGCCAGCAGCCCAAACACAGCTGCCTACGAGCAGTACTTC	CASSPNTAAYEQYF
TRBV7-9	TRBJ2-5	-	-	TGTGCCAGCAGCTCCACGGTCTCAATAGAGACCCAGTACTTC	CASSSTVSIETQYF
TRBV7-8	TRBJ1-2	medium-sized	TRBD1	TGTGCCAGCAGCTCCGGACAGGGTCAGCGCTACACCTTC	CASSSGQGQRYTF
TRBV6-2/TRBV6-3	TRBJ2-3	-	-	TGTGCCAGCAGTTATCAGGTCACAGATACGCAGTATTTT	CASSYQVTDTQYF
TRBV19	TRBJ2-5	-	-	TGTGCCAGTAGTATAGGGCTGGCACCAACGGAGGAGACCCAGTACTTC	CASSIGLAPTEETQYF
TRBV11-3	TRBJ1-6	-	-	TGTGCCAGCAGCTTAGATCAGAATTCACCCCTCCACTTT	CASSLDQNSPLHF
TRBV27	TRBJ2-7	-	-	TGTGCCAGCAGTTCCAGGGATTACGAGCAGTACTTC	CASSSRDYEQYF
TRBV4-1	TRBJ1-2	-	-	TGCGCCAGCAGCTTCTTCGAGACAGGTGGCTACACCTTC	CASSFFETGGYTF
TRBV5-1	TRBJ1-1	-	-	TGCGCCAGCAGCTTGGAACGGGGGTTGGGAACTGAAGCTTTCTTT	CASSLERGLGTEAFF